The T cell receptor beta chain described here comes from a study of blood T cell repertoires in COVID-19. Clones were sequenced by immunoSEQ multiplex PCR, and TCRdb holds only the in-frame ones, with some missing. The profile shows about 260,000 clones, 85% to 90% of them singletons. Up to 2 weeks before entering the study, exposed participants had met a COVID-19 case. Germline CDR1 is SGHDT and CDR2 is YYEEEE. The V segment lost 0 bases and the J segment 3 bases; nucleotides outside the gene matches: 11. The CDR3 runs 17 residues. The chain links TRBV5-6 to TRBJ1-1; 7 positions agree with TRBD1. Sequencing was done on a sample of PBMCs or T cells enriched from blood (not recorded which). This clonotype was obtained from a man between 50 and 59 years old who had been exposed to COVID-19. The CDR3 here is CASSLVKGGGWDTEAFF. In nucleotides, the CDR3 is TGTGCCAGCAGCTTGGTTAAAGGGGGCGGTTGGGACACTGAAGCTTTCTTT.